This T cell receptor beta chain was recovered during a study of a mutant IDH1 vaccine in newly diagnosed glioma. Germline V gives CDR1 ENHRY, CDR2 SYGVKD. The V end lost 0 bases, the J end lost 12 bases, and 12 bases lay between the germline ends. The CDR3 loop spans 13 amino acids. This clone was detected once. Its antigen is as yet unknown. This table comes from immunoSEQ multiplex PCR, and its TCRdb copy is limited to in-frame clones, with some not included. The sample carries around 100,000 clones, 89% recorded once. Time point noted: week 47, end of study. The investigators gave 300 ug of mutant IDH1 20-mer peptide in each vaccine dose, together with topical imiquimod.

The TCR was taken from a woman in her forties or fifties with glioma. V and J are TRBV10-3 and TRBJ2-1; D gene ambiguous. Sequencing used PBMCs, obtained from a glioma patient whose treatment included an IDH1 peptide vaccine. The CDR3 region is CAISESKRLPQFF. CDR3 bases: TGTGCCATCAGTGAGTCGAAGAGATTACCGCAGTTCTTC.